There are a few counts of the clone carrying this T cell receptor (beta chain). Its cognate antigen is unknown. The sample comes from a study of blood T cells in healthy people across ages. Study-level results: Because sorting was not performed, PBMCs prevented conclusive naive versus antigen-experienced comparison. Nothing was known about donor CMV status, and this possibly confounded expanded clonotype changes.

Primed by a sample-barcoded 5' primer and a J-beta primer mix, a second PCR proceeded for about 7 to 12 cycles. TCRdb re-called the 5' RACE reads with MiXCR, one entry per CDR3 protein. The sample consists of roughly 2 million distinct CDR3 sequences, about 50% of them appearing once. The CDR3 length is 13 residues. V dropped 3 bases and J dropped 8 bases, with 13 bases sitting between them. Germline V gene lookup returns CDR1 DFQATT and CDR2 SNEGSKA (reference sequence). The chain links TRBV20-1 to TRBJ1-4; maybe TRBD1 (5 bases). The sequence came from a woman aged 35 to 49 in good health. Sequencing was carried out using blood. The CDR3 DNA reads as TGCAGTGCTAGCCGCGGGGCGCGGGAAAAACTGTTTTTT. Translation: CSASRGAREKLFF.